These T cell receptor beta chains were read from a single sample in a study of T cells in Graves' hyperthyroidism and ophthalmopathy. TCRdb reprocessed the multiplex PCR reads via MiXCR and lists one record per CDR3 protein. The data show over 200,000 distinct CDR3 sequences, just over 14% seen once. Sample: blood. Source of these receptors: a woman in her forties with Graves' hyperthyroidism that later progressed to Graves' ophthalmopathy. The CDR3 runs from the conserved cysteine through the conserved F or W. Fields, in order: V gene, D gene, J gene, clone size, CDR3 protein, CDR3 DNA. D genes are given only for firm matches. Not every row has a clone size; where given, it reads once, few, many or a size class.

v_call: TRBV14; d_call: NA; j_call: TRBJ2-1; clone_size: NA; cdr3_aa: CASSQVTVYNEQFF; cdr3_nt: TGTGCCAGCAGCCAAGTAACGGTTTACAATGAGCAGTTCTTC
v_call: TRBV25-1; d_call: NA; j_call: TRBJ2-5; clone_size: NA; cdr3_aa: CASSDLRGQGMNF; cdr3_nt: TGTGCCAGCAGTGATCTCCGGGGGCAGGGGATGAACTTC
v_call: TRBV6-1; d_call: TRBD2; j_call: TRBJ2-3; clone_size: many; cdr3_aa: CASNPLAGGPGGTQYF; cdr3_nt: TGTGCCAGCAACCCCTTAGCGGGAGGGCCCGGGGGTACGCAGTATTTT
v_call: TRBV5-8; d_call: NA; j_call: TRBJ2-7; clone_size: NA; cdr3_aa: CASSFSRRWTYEQYF; cdr3_nt: TGTGCCAGCAGCTTCAGCCGCCGGTGGACCTACGAGCAGTACTTC
v_call: TRBV5-1; d_call: TRBD1; j_call: TRBJ1-1; clone_size: few; cdr3_aa: CASSLNRGLAFF; cdr3_nt: TGCGCCAGCAGCTTGAACAGGGGGTTAGCTTTCTTT
v_call: TRBV5-1; d_call: TRBD1; j_call: TRBJ2-5; clone_size: few; cdr3_aa: CASSQGQGAFPKETQYF; cdr3_nt: TGCGCCAGCAGCCAAGGACAGGGGGCCTTCCCAAAAGAGACCCAGTACTTC
v_call: TRBV30; d_call: TRBD1; j_call: TRBJ1-2; clone_size: many; cdr3_aa: CAWSVRFRGLLNYGYTF; cdr3_nt: TGTGCCTGGAGTGTACGGTTCAGGGGGCTACTAAACTATGGCTACACCTTC
v_call: TRBV5-1; d_call: TRBD1; j_call: TRBJ1-6; clone_size: many; cdr3_aa: CASARGPNSPLHF; cdr3_nt: TGCGCCTCTGCCAGGGGGCCTAATTCACCCCTCCACTTT
v_call: TRBV28; d_call: NA; j_call: TRBJ1-1; clone_size: many; cdr3_aa: CASSSTIKGTSNTEAFF; cdr3_nt: TGTGCCAGCAGTTCAACGATAAAAGGGACATCTAACACTGAAGCTTTCTTT
v_call: TRBV30; d_call: NA; j_call: TRBJ1-1; clone_size: many; cdr3_aa: CAWSRVNTEAFF; cdr3_nt: TGTGCCTGGAGCAGGGTGAACACTGAAGCTTTCTTT
v_call: TRBV2; d_call: NA; j_call: TRBJ1-5; clone_size: many; cdr3_aa: CASRADSNQPQHF; cdr3_nt: TGTGCCAGCAGGGCAGACAGCAATCAGCCCCAGCATTTT
v_call: TRBV3-1; d_call: NA; j_call: TRBJ2-5; clone_size: many; cdr3_aa: CASSQAVAEIQETQYF; cdr3_nt: TGTGCCAGCAGCCAAGCGGTAGCGGAGATACAAGAGACCCAGTACTTC
v_call: TRBV7-9; d_call: NA; j_call: TRBJ2-7; clone_size: many; cdr3_aa: CASSLGRLGDGRDSSYEQYF; cdr3_nt: TGTGCCAGCAGCTTAGGACGCCTTGGGGACGGCCGGGACTCGTCCTACGAGCAGTACTTC
v_call: TRBV18; d_call: NA; j_call: TRBJ2-5; clone_size: many; cdr3_aa: CASSPKNDREGETQYF; cdr3_nt: TGTGCCAGCTCACCGAAAAACGACAGGGAGGGAGAGACCCAGTACTTC
v_call: TRBV10-3; d_call: TRBD2; j_call: TRBJ2-7; clone_size: many; cdr3_aa: CAISSTLAGASYEQYF; cdr3_nt: TGTGCCATCAGCTCAACCCTAGCGGGAGCCTCCTACGAGCAGTACTTC
v_call: TRBV10-2; d_call: NA; j_call: TRBJ2-3; clone_size: many; cdr3_aa: CASSESARRTDTQYF; cdr3_nt: TGCGCCAGCAGTGAGTCCGCTAGACGCACAGATACGCAGTATTTT
v_call: TRBV28; d_call: NA; j_call: TRBJ2-7; clone_size: many; cdr3_aa: CASSPSAAYEQYF; cdr3_nt: TGTGCCAGCAGCCCTAGCGCGGCTTACGAGCAGTACTTC
v_call: TRBV13; d_call: NA; j_call: TRBJ2-2; clone_size: many; cdr3_aa: CASSFLATGELFF; cdr3_nt: TGTGCCAGCAGCTTCTTAGCGACCGGGGAGCTGTTTTTT
v_call: TRBV28; d_call: TRBD2; j_call: TRBJ2-1; clone_size: NA; cdr3_aa: CASSGGAGGNEQFF; cdr3_nt: TGTGCCAGCAGTGGCGGAGCGGGAGGCAATGAGCAGTTCTTC
v_call: TRBV28; d_call: NA; j_call: TRBJ1-2; clone_size: many; cdr3_aa: CASSFSGYGYTF; cdr3_nt: TGTGCCAGCAGTTTTAGTGGGTATGGCTACACCTTC
v_call: TRBV20-1; d_call: NA; j_call: TRBJ1-1; clone_size: NA; cdr3_aa: CSARQYEAFF; cdr3_nt: TGCAGTGCTAGACAGTATGAAGCTTTCTTT
v_call: TRBV27; d_call: NA; j_call: TRBJ1-3; clone_size: few; cdr3_aa: CASSLRALAGVSGNTIYF; cdr3_nt: TGTGCCAGCAGTTTACGAGCATTAGCGGGTGTGTCTGGAAACACCATATATTTT